These T cell receptor beta chains were read from a single sample in a study of blood T cell repertoires in COVID-19. This table comes from immunoSEQ multiplex PCR, and its TCRdb copy is limited to in-frame clones, with some not included. Of a few hundred thousand clones in the sample, 75% to 85% were seen once. The specimen was PBMCs or T cells enriched from blood (not recorded which). Source of these receptors: a man aged 30-40 years with acute COVID-19. Each CDR3 is given with its conserved first and last residue. Each record gives: CDR3 protein, CDR3 DNA, V gene, J gene, CDR3 length, D gene, clone size. The D gene is left open where the match is weak. Only part of the rows carry a size: once, few, many, or a class if the clone is expanded.

CASSSQGNAKNIQYF,TGTGCCAGCAGTTCCCAGGGGAATGCCAAAAACATTCAGTACTTC,TRBV6-5,TRBJ2-4,15,NA,few
CASTRTGNYGYTF,TGTGCCAGCACCAGGACAGGAAACTATGGCTACACCTTC,TRBV9,TRBJ1-2,13,TRBD1,NA
CASSWTAGVYEQYF,TGTGCCAGCAGCTGGACAGCGGGGGTCTACGAGCAGTACTTC,TRBV5-5,TRBJ2-7,14,TRBD2,once
CAISGPGTYSPLHF,TGTGCCATCAGTGGACCCGGGACTTATTCACCCCTCCACTTT,TRBV10-3,TRBJ1-6,14,NA,NA
CASSQGQMDIWDF,TGTGCCAGCAGTCAGGGACAGATGGATATATGGGACTTC,TRBV2,TRBJ1-2,13,TRBD1,NA
CASSQGPESGNIQYF,TGTGCCAGCAGCCAGGGCCCTGAGTCCGGAAACATTCAGTACTTC,TRBV9,TRBJ2-4,15,NA,NA
CASSLQGGLYNEQFF,TGTGCCAGCAGCTTGCAGGGGGGCCTCTACAATGAGCAGTTCTTC,TRBV5-5,TRBJ2-1,15,NA,NA
CASSYSNTGDYGYTF,TGTGCCAGCAGTTACTCGAATACAGGCGACTATGGCTACACCTTC,TRBV6-5,TRBJ1-2,15,NA,NA
CASSLMSQSTAFF,TGCGCCAGCAGCTTGATGAGTCAATCCACAGCTTTCTTT,TRBV5-1,TRBJ1-1,13,NA,NA
CAISRDRDGSPLHF,TGTGCCATCAGCCGCGACAGGGATGGATCACCCCTCCACTTT,TRBV10-3,TRBJ1-6,14,TRBD1,NA
CAIREGDRGEKLFF,TGTGCCATCAGGGAAGGGGACAGGGGTGAAAAACTGTTTTTT,TRBV10-3,TRBJ1-4,14,TRBD1,NA
CASSGRTGGDHYEQYF,TGTGCCAGCAGCGGAAGAACAGGGGGCGACCACTACGAGCAGTACTTC,TRBV9,TRBJ2-7,16,TRBD1,NA
CASSSTTGHYGYTF,TGTGCCAGCAGCTCAACTACAGGACACTATGGCTACACCTTC,TRBV11-2,TRBJ1-2,14,NA,NA
CASSPPAGSGNTIYF,TGTGCCAGCAGCCCCCCGGCAGGCTCTGGAAACACCATATATTTT,TRBV3-1/TRBV3-2,TRBJ1-3,15,NA,NA
CASSQHLGGYGYTF,TGTGCCAGCAGCCAACACTTGGGGGGCTATGGCTACACCTTC,TRBV14,TRBJ1-2,14,NA,NA
CAISLLAGGPNEQYF,TGTGCCATCAGCCTACTAGCGGGGGGGCCCAACGAGCAGTACTTC,TRBV10-3,TRBJ2-7,15,TRBD2,many
CASSRSLTGNEQFF,TGCGCCAGCAGCAGGTCCCTCACGGGAAATGAGCAGTTCTTC,TRBV5-1,TRBJ2-1,14,NA,NA
CASSPLQGDGYTF,TGTGCCAGCAGTCCATTACAGGGGGATGGCTACACCTTC,TRBV6-5,TRBJ1-2,13,TRBD1,NA
CASSLEAFSGNTIYF,TGTGCCAGCAGCTTGGAAGCCTTCTCTGGAAACACCATATATTTT,TRBV5-5,TRBJ1-3,15,NA,NA
CAGGQGWTGELFF,TGTGCGGGAGGACAGGGGTGGACCGGGGAGCTGTTTTTT,TRBV6-5,TRBJ2-2,13,TRBD1,once
CASTEREKLFF,TGTGCCAGTACCGAGCGCGAAAAACTGTTTTTT,TRBV19,TRBJ1-4,11,NA,NA
CASSLHFGTGNNQPQHF,TGTGCCAGCAGCTTACATTTCGGGACAGGTAACAATCAGCCCCAGCATTTT,TRBV7-9,TRBJ1-5,17,TRBD1,NA
CASSLRTGGLGETQYF,TGTGCCAGCAGCCTCCGGACAGGGGGTCTAGGGGAGACCCAGTACTTC,TRBV7-7,TRBJ2-5,16,TRBD1,NA
CASRDEKLFF,TGCGCCAGCCGGGATGAAAAACTGTTTTTT,TRBV10-2,TRBJ1-4,10,NA,NA
CACKPRINTEAFF,TGTGCCTGTAAACCCAGAATCAACACTGAAGCTTTCTTT,TRBV6-6,TRBJ1-1,13,NA,NA
CASSQVGQLEQYF,TGCGCCAGCAGCCAAGTGGGACAGCTGGAGCAGTACTTC,TRBV4-1,TRBJ2-7,13,TRBD1,NA
CASSLAPTSASTDTQYF,TGTGCCAGCAGCTTAGCCCCCACTAGCGCCAGCACAGATACGCAGTATTTT,TRBV7-3,TRBJ2-3,17,TRBD2,NA
CASSPRGDTGPLHF,TGTGCCAGCAGCCCCAGGGGGGACACAGGTCCCCTCCACTTT,TRBV7-9,TRBJ1-6,14,TRBD1,once